These T cell receptor beta chains were read from a single sample in a study of human T cells and chemical hapten exposure. Each CDR3 protein gets one entry after TCRdb re-called the RACE reads with MiXCR. The data hold about 190,000 distinct CDR3 sequences, with around 23% observed a single time. Specimen: whole blood, collected in connection with sensitization to the hapten diphenylcyclopropenone (DPC). These receptors originate from a middle-aged woman with alopecia areata. Some clones in this sample may be carry-over from other donors' samples. The CDR3 runs from the conserved cysteine through the conserved F or W. D genes are given only for firm matches. Size values are once, few and many counts, or a class for expanded clones, and some rows have none.

TRBD1	TRBJ1-3	TRBV4-3	-	CASSQMTGDGNTIYF	TGCGCCAGCAGCCAGATGACAGGGGATGGAAACACCATATATTTT
-	TRBJ1-6	TRBV7-2	-	CASSTNGGEGSPLHF	TGTGCCAGCAGCACAAATGGGGGGGAAGGATCACCCCTCCACTTT
TRBD2	TRBJ2-1	TRBV7-9	-	CASSARLADRVNEQFF	TGTGCCAGCAGCGCCCGACTAGCGGATCGAGTCAATGAGCAGTTCTTC
-	TRBJ1-2	TRBV28	many	CASSLPGVDYGYTF	TGTGCCAGCAGTTTGCCAGGGGTAGACTATGGCTACACCTTC
-	TRBJ1-5	TRBV28	-	CASGGGGHSNQPQHF	TGTGCCAGCGGGGGGGGCGGCCATAGCAATCAGCCCCAGCATTTT
TRBD1	TRBJ1-5	TRBV6-2/TRBV6-3	many	CASSTTGPNQPQHF	TGTGCCAGCAGTACGACAGGGCCCAATCAGCCCCAGCATTTT
-	TRBJ1-4	TRBV7-9	-	CASSSRGVSGEKLFF	TGTGCCAGCAGCTCCAGGGGTGTTAGCGGTGAAAAACTGTTTTTT
-	TRBJ1-1	TRBV20-1	few	CSASYEGNTEAFF	TGCAGTGCGAGCTATGAAGGGAACACTGAAGCTTTCTTT
-	TRBJ2-5	TRBV27	-	CASSRPGRGETQYF	TGTGCCAGCAGCCGCCCGGGACGGGGAGAGACCCAGTACTTC
-	TRBJ2-2	TRBV4-2	few	CASSQDVGEVGELFF	TGTGCCAGCAGCCAAGATGTCGGGGAGGTCGGGGAGCTGTTTTTT
-	TRBJ1-1	TRBV5-1	-	CASSLETPYMNTEAFF	TGCGCCAGCAGCTTGGAGACACCCTACATGAACACTGAAGCTTTCTTT
-	TRBJ1-2	TRBV12-3/TRBV12-4	-	CASSLEAVSYGYTF	TGTGCCAGCAGTTTAGAGGCCGTCTCCTATGGCTACACCTTC